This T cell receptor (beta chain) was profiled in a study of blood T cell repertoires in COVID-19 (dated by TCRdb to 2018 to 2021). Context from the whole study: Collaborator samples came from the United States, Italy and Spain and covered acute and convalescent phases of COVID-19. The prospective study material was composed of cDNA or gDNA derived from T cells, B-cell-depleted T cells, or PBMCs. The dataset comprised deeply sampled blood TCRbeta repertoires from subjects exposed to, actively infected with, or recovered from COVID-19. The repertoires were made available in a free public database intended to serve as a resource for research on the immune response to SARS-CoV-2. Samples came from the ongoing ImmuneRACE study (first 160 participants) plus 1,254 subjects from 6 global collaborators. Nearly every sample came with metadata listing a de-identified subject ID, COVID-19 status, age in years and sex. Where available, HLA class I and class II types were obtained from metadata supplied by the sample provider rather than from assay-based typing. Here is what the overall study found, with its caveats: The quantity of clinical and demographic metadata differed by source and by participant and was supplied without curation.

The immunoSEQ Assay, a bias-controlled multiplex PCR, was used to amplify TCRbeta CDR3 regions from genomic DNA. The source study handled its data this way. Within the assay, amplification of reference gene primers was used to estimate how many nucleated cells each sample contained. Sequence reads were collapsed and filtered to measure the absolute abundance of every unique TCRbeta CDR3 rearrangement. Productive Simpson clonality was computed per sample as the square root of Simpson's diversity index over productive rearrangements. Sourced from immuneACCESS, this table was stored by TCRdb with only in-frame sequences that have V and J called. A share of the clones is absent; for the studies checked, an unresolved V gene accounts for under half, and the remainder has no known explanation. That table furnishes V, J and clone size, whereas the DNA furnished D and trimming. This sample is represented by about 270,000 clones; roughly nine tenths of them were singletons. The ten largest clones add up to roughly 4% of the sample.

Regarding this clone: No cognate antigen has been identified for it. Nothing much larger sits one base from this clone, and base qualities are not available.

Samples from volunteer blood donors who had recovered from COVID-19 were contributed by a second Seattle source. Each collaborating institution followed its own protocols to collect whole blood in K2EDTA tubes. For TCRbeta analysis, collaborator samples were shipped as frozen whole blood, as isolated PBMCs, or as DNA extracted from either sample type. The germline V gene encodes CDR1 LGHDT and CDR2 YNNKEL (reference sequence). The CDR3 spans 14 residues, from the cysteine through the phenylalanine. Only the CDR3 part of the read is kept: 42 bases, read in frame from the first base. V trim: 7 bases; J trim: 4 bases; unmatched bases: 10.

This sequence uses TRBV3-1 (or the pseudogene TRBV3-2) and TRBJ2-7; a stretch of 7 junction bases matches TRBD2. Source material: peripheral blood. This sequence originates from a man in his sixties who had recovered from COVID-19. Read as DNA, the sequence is TGTGCCAGCACCTCGCGGGGTAGCGGGTACGAGCAGTACTTC. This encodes CASTSRGSGYEQYF.